This record concerns one T cell receptor (beta chain) sequence. Which antigen it targets is not known. No quality values exist for individual bases; no much larger clone is one base distant. This record comes from a study of blood T cell repertoires in COVID-19 (dated by TCRdb to the early 2020s). In terms of the full investigation: Samples from collaborators originated in the United States, Italy and Spain and spanned both the acute and convalescent phases of COVID-19. The material from the prospective study consisted of cDNA or gDNA derived from T cells, B-cell-depleted T cells, or PBMCs. Deeply sampled blood TCRbeta repertoires from subjects exposed to, actively infected with, or recovered from COVID-19 were included in the dataset. The repertoires were released in a freely available public database meant as a resource for research on the immune response to SARS-CoV-2. Samples came from the ongoing ImmuneRACE study (first 160 participants) plus 1,254 subjects from 6 global collaborators. The sample metadata nearly always contained a de-identified subject ID, COVID-19 status, age in years and sex. Where available, HLA class I and class II types were obtained from metadata supplied by the sample provider rather than from assay-based typing. Findings and caveats that apply to the study as a whole: The quantity of clinical and demographic metadata differed by source and by participant and was supplied without curation.

Samples from volunteer blood donors who had recovered from COVID-19 were contributed by a second Seattle source. The collaborating institutions used their own protocols to collect whole blood in K2EDTA tubes. For TCRbeta analysis, collaborator samples were shipped as frozen whole blood, as isolated PBMCs, or as DNA extracted from either sample type. TCRbeta CDR3 regions were amplified from genomic DNA by means of the immunoSEQ Assay, a bias-controlled multiplex PCR. The authors' analysis ran thus. Within the assay, amplification of reference gene primers was used to estimate how many nucleated cells each sample contained. To quantify the absolute abundance of each unique TCRbeta CDR3 rearrangement, sequence reads were collapsed and filtered. Productive Simpson clonality was computed per sample as the square root of Simpson's diversity index over productive rearrangements. TCRdb provides this immuneACCESS table in a form limited to in-frame rearrangements. Some clones are lacking; in checked studies, under half of them reflect an unresolved V gene, and why the rest are absent is not known. D and trimming were read from the DNA, whereas the V and J calls and clone size are those reported in that table. The sample table shows about 220,000 clones, and roughly 80% are seen once. Jointly, the top ten make up around 5.5% of the sample.

The germline V gene gives CDR1 as SGDLS and CDR2 as YYNGEE. V gives up 2 bases and J gives up 1 base, and the segment between their germline ends measures 10 bases. The CDR3 runs 16 residues from the cysteine to the phenylalanine. CDR3 DNA only is kept here, 48 bases in frame from base 1. The sequence was collected from a woman in her sixties or seventies who had recovered from COVID-19. The sample comprised peripheral blood. The sequence joins TRBV9 to TRBJ1-6; the D gene is perhaps TRBD1, from 5 matching bases. This receptor has the CDR3 CASSVGEGSYNSPLHF. In nucleotide form, the sequence is TGTGCCAGCAGCGTGGGGGAGGGATCCTATAATTCACCCCTCCACTTT.